This T cell receptor beta chain was obtained from a study of a mutant IDH1 vaccine in newly diagnosed glioma. The CDR3 sequence is 15 residues long. Trimming removed 3 bases at V and 2 bases at J, with 13 bases between. In germline, CDR1 is MNHNS, CDR2 SASEGT. The sample holds a few counts of this clone. Its antigen is unidentified. The time point was: week 5, during vaccination. The content of each vaccine dose was 300 ug of mutant IDH1 20-mer peptide, and topical imiquimod accompanied it. Libraries were prepared by immunoSEQ multiplex PCR; TCRdb keeps only in-frame clonotypes and omits some of them. The data contain 75,000 to 85,000 clones, about 91% of them singletons.

The TCR was taken from a woman aged 50 to 60 with glioma. Sample: PBMCs, taken from a glioma patient whose treatment included an IDH1 peptide vaccine. The chain joins TRBV6-1 to TRBJ1-2, with D maybe TRBD1 (5 bases). CDR3 bases: TGTGCCAGCAGTGATGGGGGGACGGGGAACTATGGCTACACCTTC. Its protein is CASSDGGTGNYGYTF.